The clone carrying this T cell receptor beta chain was counted a single time. This entry comes from a study of blood T cell repertoires in COVID-19. Turning to the study itself: The study drew acute and convalescent COVID-19 samples from the United States, Italy and Spain.

The CDR3 is made up of 13 amino acids. Per the germline V gene, CDR1 is SGHTA and CDR2 is FQGNSA. Trimming pared 1 base from V and 8 bases from J, leaving 8 bases between. Profiling relied on immunoSEQ multiplex PCR, and the TCRdb table lists in-frame clones only, not all of them. The sample contains about 84,000 clones, under 85% of which appear only once. This clonotype was sampled from a woman older than 75 with acute or convalescent COVID-19. The V and J genes are TRBV7-2 and TRBJ2-2, with unresolved D. Sample: peripheral blood. The CDR3 protein is CASSLELWGELFF. The CDR3 DNA is TGTGCCAGCAGCTTAGAGCTGTGGGGGGAGCTGTTTTTT.